The 26 T cell receptor beta chains reported below all come from one sample, sequenced in a study of blood T cell repertoires in COVID-19. This table comes from immunoSEQ multiplex PCR, and its TCRdb copy is limited to in-frame clones, with some not included. This repertoire shows approximately 110,000 clones, 85% found once; its top ten account for 2% to 2.5%. Material for sequencing was peripheral blood. These receptors all come from a human donor in a cohort sampled during active COVID-19.

This chain links TRBV5-4 with TRBJ2-5, with a tentative D call TRBD2 (7 bases). CDR3 length equals 14 residues. With 4 bases removed from V and 4 bases from J, the gap between germline ends came to 14 bases. CDR1 is SGHNT and CDR2 is YYREEE in the germline V gene (reference sequence). The CDR3 here is CASSPGLGGETQYF. CDR3 sequence (DNA): TGTGCCAGCAGCCCTGGACTAGGGGGAGAGACCCAGTACTTC.

This rearrangement joins TRBV9 to TRBJ2-7; 11 bases map to TRBD1. Trimming took 1 base from V and 5 from J; bases not matched to a gene: 5. The V gene's germline CDR1 is SGDLS and CDR2 YYNGEE. The CDR3 extends over 15 amino acids. The CDR3 reads CASSVSGQGVDEQYF. CDR3 DNA sequence: TGTGCCAGCAGCGTATCGGGACAGGGGGTCGACGAGCAGTACTTC.

This clone has just a few counts. This chain connects TRBV28 to TRBJ1-2; D possibly corresponds to TRBD1 (6 bases). The germline V gene encodes CDR1 MDHEN and CDR2 SYDVKM. V dropped 5 bases and J dropped 2 bases, with 18 bases sitting between them. This CDR3 is 16 amino acids long. The CDR3 region is CASSRGRGRSNYGYTF. CDR3 nucleotide sequence: TGTGCCAGCAGTCGGGGCAGGGGAAGATCGAACTATGGCTACACCTTC.

The J gene is TRBJ1-4, the V gene TRBV24-1; weak D call: TRBD1 (6 bases). In germline, CDR1 is KGHDR, CDR2 SFDVKD. The V end was cut by 6 bases, the J end by 7 bases, with 14 bases between. CDR3 size: 14 residues. Here the CDR3 reads CATSPGVGAEKLFF. The CDR3 nucleotides are TGTGCCACCAGTCCTGGGGTGGGGGCTGAAAAACTGTTTTTT.

The chain couples TRBV4-1 to TRBJ2-5; D may be TRBD2 (5 bases). Trimming removed 3 bases from V and 4 bases from J, with 21 bases in between. Germline-derived CDR1 and CDR2 are MGHRA and YSYEKL. The CDR3 has 17 amino acids. CDR3 sequence: CASSQPLEFGSGETQYF. The CDR3 nucleotides read TGCGCCAGCAGCCAGCCCCTTGAGTTTGGGAGTGGAGAGACCCAGTACTTC.

The chain is built from TRBV19 and TRBJ2-3; 7 bases match TRBD1. This CDR3 is 16 amino acids long. Trimming cost V 2 bases and J 2 bases; bases outside gene matches: 7. Germline V gene sequence: CDR1 LNHDA, CDR2 SQIVND (reference sequence). The CDR3, as DNA: TGTGCCAGTAGTATACGGTGGGACAGTTACACAGATACGCAGTATTTT. Translating it yields CASSIRWDSYTDTQYF. The whole variable domain, remainder taken from reference TRBV19 and TRBJ2-3, is DGGITQSPKYLFRKEGQNVTLSCEQNLNHDAMYWYRQDPGQGLRLIYYSQIVNDFQKGDIAEGYSVSREKKESFPLTVTSAQKNPTAFYLCASSIRWDSYTDTQYFGPGTRLTVL.

The rearrangement joins TRBV5-1 to TRBJ1-2; TRBD1 matches at 9 bases. After removal of 0 bases from V and 4 bases from J, the junction contained 7 bases not matched to a gene. Germline V lookup: CDR1 SGHRS, CDR2 YFSETQ. This CDR3 has 16 residues. The CDR3: CASSLAGTGTRYGYTF. CDR3 DNA sequence: TGCGCCAGCAGCTTGGCCGGGACAGGGACTCGCTATGGCTACACCTTC.

The CDR3 sequence: CASSLKDRGSPLHF. CDR3 bases: TGCGCCAGCAGCTTGAAGGACAGGGGTTCACCCCTCCACTTT. The chain links TRBV5-1 to TRBJ1-6; TRBD1 agrees at 9 bases. CDR3 length: 14 amino acids. Germline V gene lookup returns CDR1 SGHRS and CDR2 YFSETQ. Trimming cost V 1 base and J 9 bases; bases outside gene matches: 2.

This clone was seen only once. The chain carries TRBV29-1 and TRBJ2-2, with 11 bases lining up with TRBD2. J gave up 7 bases and V 0 bases, and 7 bases lay outside the gene matches. The CDR3 spans 16 residues. CDR1 and CDR2 from the germline V gene are SQVTM and ANQGSEA. CDR3 in amino acids: CSVEDPTSGKGGELFF. The CDR3 region has the DNA TGCAGCGTTGAAGATCCGACTAGCGGGAAGGGCGGGGAGCTGTTTTTT.

This chain links TRBV3-1 (or the pseudogene TRBV3-2) with TRBJ1-1; D call uncertain. The CDR3 has 14 amino acids. Trimming pared 0 bases from V and 10 bases from J, leaving 15 bases between. Germline CDR1 LGHDT, CDR2 YNNKEL (reference sequence). Written as DNA, the CDR3 is TGTGCCAGCAGCCAAGATATCGCGGTCTCGGGAGCTTTCTTT. Its translation is CASSQDIAVSGAFF.

V usage is TRBV27 and J usage is TRBJ2-3; D gene uncertain. The length of the CDR3 is 14 residues. From germline, CDR1 is MNHEY and CDR2 SMNVEV (reference sequence). The V end was cut by 2 bases, the J end by 0 bases, with 6 bases between. The CDR3 reads CASSLRGSTDTQYF. As DNA, the CDR3 is TGTGCCAGCAGTTTAAGAGGAAGCACAGATACGCAGTATTTT.

The genes are TRBV19 and TRBJ2-3; 7 bases map to TRBD2. Germline V CDR1 and CDR2: LNHDA, SQIVND (reference sequence). The CDR3 has 17 residues. J lost 4 bases, V lost 0 bases, and 10 bases had no gene match. The CDR3 DNA is TGTGCCAGTAGTATAGATCGCTATGGGGAGGGATCAGATACGCAGTATTTT. Its translation is CASSIDRYGEGSDTQYF.

V gene TRBV5-1 combines with J gene TRBJ2-1; D is possibly TRBD2 (7 bases). The CDR3 loop spans 16 amino acids. Germline V gene lookup returns CDR1 SGHRS and CDR2 YFSETQ. Trimming took 4 bases from V and 1 from J, leaving 15 bases between them. The CDR3 loop is CASSLMGGGSYNEQFF. Written as DNA, the CDR3 is TGCGCCAGCAGCCTTATGGGAGGGGGGTCCTACAATGAGCAGTTCTTC.

The V call is TRBV6-2 or TRBV6-3, the J call TRBJ2-7, with 12 bases identical to TRBD1. The CDR3 runs to 18 residues. V lost 0 bases and J lost 5; bases outside the gene matches: 11. Germline V CDR1 and CDR2: MNHEY, SVGEGT. The CDR3 DNA reads as TGTGCCAGCAGTTACTCGACGGCCGGGACAGGGGGCCTGGACGAGCAGTACTTC. Residues: CASSYSTAGTGGLDEQYF.

The chain couples TRBV7-8 to TRBJ1-4; D call uncertain. Looked up from germline, CDR1 is SGHVS and CDR2 is FQNEAQ. Deletions cut 1 base from V and 7 bases from J, with 10 bases between. There are 14 residues in the CDR3. The CDR3 DNA is TGTGCCAGCAGCTTAGAAAGTTTTAGTGAAAAACTGTTTTTT. Translating gives CASSLESFSEKLFF.

The CDR3 here is CASSGQHNSPLHF. For the CDR3, the DNA is TGTGCCAGCAGTGGACAGCACAATTCACCCCTCCACTTT. The chain employs TRBV27 and TRBJ1-6; possibly TRBD1 for D (6 bases). CDR3 length equals 13 residues. Germline values: CDR1 MNHEY, CDR2 SMNVEV (reference sequence). V lost 5 bases and J 7 bases, leaving 9 bases between the germline ends.

The genes are TRBV15 and TRBJ2-5; TRBD1 aligns across 11 bases. The CDR3 is 17 residues long. The trim removed 2 bases at V and 5 bases at J, leaving 10 bases unmatched. Germline assignment: CDR1 LNHNV and CDR2 YYDKDF (reference sequence). In DNA form, the CDR3 reads TGTGCCACCAGCAGACCCCCTGGGAGGACAGGGGGCGAGACCCAGTACTTC. Encoded protein: CATSRPPGRTGGETQYF.

In its sample, this clone was seen a few times. This chain uses TRBV25-1 with TRBJ1-6, with D hard to call. Trimming took 7 bases from V and 4 from J, leaving 5 bases between them. Germline CDR1 MGHDK, CDR2 SYGVNS. This CDR3 contains 12 residues. CDR3 amino acids: CASTGYNSPLHF. CDR3 in DNA: TGTGCCAGCACGGGTTATAATTCACCCCTCCACTTT. Full variable domain (rest looked up from reference TRBV25-1 and TRBJ1-6): EADIYQTPRYLVIGTGKKITLECSQTMGHDKMYWYQQDPGMELHLIHYSYGVNSTEKGDLSSESTVSRIRTEHFPLTLESARPSHTSQYLCASTGYNSPLHFGNGTRLTVT.

The chain links TRBV12-3 or TRBV12-4 to TRBJ2-5, with D possibly being TRBD1 (6 bases). Trimming stripped 3 bases from V and 5 bases from J, with 10 bases between. This CDR3 is built from 13 residues. CDR3 in amino acids: CASSFYQGETQYF. The CDR3 region has the DNA TGTGCCAGCAGTTTTTATCAGGGGGAGACCCAGTACTTC.

The gene calls are TRBV12-3 or TRBV12-4 and TRBJ1-2, with a possible D match to TRBD1 (6 bases). V lost 7 bases and J lost 8, with 14 bases in between. This CDR3 is built from 12 residues. CDR3: CASTNRVGGYTF. CDR3 in DNA: TGTGCCAGCACAAACAGGGTGGGCGGCTACACCTTC.

The rearrangement links TRBV6-2 or TRBV6-3 to TRBJ2-3; D might be TRBD1 (5 bases). The CDR3 is made up of 16 amino acids. Germline loops: CDR1 MNHEY, CDR2 SVGEGT. Trimming left V 0 bases short and J 2 bases short, with 12 bases between. For the CDR3, the DNA is TGTGCCAGCAGTTACTCGACAGTGAGGACCACAGATACGCAGTATTTT. It codes for CASSYSTVRTTDTQYF.

This chain joins TRBV5-4 and TRBJ2-7; TRBD1 matches 9 bases. The CDR3 covers 14 residues. Germline V gives CDR1 SGHNT, CDR2 YYREEE (reference sequence). V shed 4 bases, J shed 4 bases, and the junction held 6 bases outside the gene matches. The CDR3 here is CASSPRDRAYEQYF. The CDR3 DNA is TGTGCCAGCAGCCCCCGGGACAGGGCTTACGAGCAGTACTTC.

Written as DNA, the CDR3 is TGTGCCAGTAGTATGTACCAGATCACAGATACGCAGTATTTT. Residues: CASSMYQITDTQYF. The rearrangement links TRBV19 to TRBJ2-3; D ambiguous. The V end lost 3 bases, the J end lost 2 bases, and 9 bases lay between the germline ends. Germline V gene lookup returns CDR1 LNHDA and CDR2 SQIVND (reference sequence). CDR3 length: 14 residues. The entire variable domain, with the rest obtained from reference TRBV19 and TRBJ2-3, is as follows: DGGITQSPKYLFRKEGQNVTLSCEQNLNHDAMYWYRQDPGQGLRLIYYSQIVNDFQKGDIAEGYSVSREKKESFPLTVTSAQKNPTAFYLCASSMYQITDTQYFGPGTRLTVL.

V usage is TRBV2 and J usage is TRBJ1-2; 9 bases are shared with TRBD1. This CDR3 spans 14 amino acids. The V gene end was trimmed by 7 bases and the J gene end by 4 bases; junction bases not matched to a gene: 7. The germline V gene encodes CDR1 SNHLY and CDR2 FYNNEI. The CDR3 protein is CASTVGQGIYGYTF. CDR3 nucleotide sequence: TGTGCCAGCACAGTGGGACAGGGAATCTATGGCTACACCTTC.

Only one count was recorded for this clone. V usage is TRBV10-3 and J usage is TRBJ2-7; TRBD1 is a possible D gene (5 bases). CDR1 is ENHRY, CDR2 SYGVKD, per germline. CDR3 size: 14 residues. Trimming took 3 bases from V and 4 from J, leaving 13 bases between them. DNA of the CDR3: TGTGCCATCAGTGAAGGGGTTAGGGCATACGAGCAGTACTTC. It is translated as CAISEGVRAYEQYF.

This rearrangement joins TRBV2 to TRBJ2-5; TRBD1 agrees at 8 bases. The DNA matches TRBJ2-7 better at its end, which makes the J call doubtful. CDR1 is SNHLY, CDR2 FYNNEI, per germline. The CDR3 consists of 16 residues. In DNA, the CDR3 is TGTGCCAGCAGCAAGAGGGGGGACAGGTTAAATTACGAGCAGTACTTC. Amino acids: CASSKRGDRLNYEQYF.